This T cell receptor (beta chain) comes out of a study of CD8 T cells in ankylosing spondylitis. Study-level points and caveats: Clones linked to disease were reported to show significant enrichment in matched ankylosing spondylitis synovial fluid.

This clonotype was detected only a few times. Its matching antigen is unknown. The CDR3 runs to 13 residues. Trimming at V came to 3 bases and at J to 9 bases, leaving 3 bases not matched to a gene. The V gene's germline CDR1 is WNHNN and CDR2 SYGVQD (reference sequence). Construction of TCR beta libraries was performed using quantitative 5'-RACE with molecular barcodes. A single record per CDR3 protein comes from TCRdb applying MiXCR to the 5' RACE reads. The data hold just under 350,000 distinct CDR3 sequences, with 14% to 15% observed a single time. The sequence derives from a male donor with ankylosing spondylitis or in good health (not recorded which). Material for sequencing was blood, either unsorted or a sorted T cell fraction (not recorded which). The chain joins TRBV10-1 to TRBJ1-2; TRBD1 matches 11 bases. CDR3 in DNA: TGCGCCAGCAGTGAAGGACAGGGGGCTCGCTACACCTTC. This sequence encodes CASSEGQGARYTF.